Listed below are T cell receptor beta chains from one sample, sequenced in a study of T cell changes during pregnancy in multiple sclerosis. Clones were read by immunoSEQ multiplex PCR, and TCRdb kept only the in-frame ones, dropping some. The table shows tens of thousands of clones, with roughly 90% occurring only once. This specimen consisted of peripheral blood, obtained in the first trimester of pregnancy. The source is a female donor with multiple sclerosis, enrolled in a pregnancy study. CDR3s include the opening cysteine and the closing phenylalanine or tryptophan. A D gene is named only where the DNA matches it firmly. The size of a clone is reported for some rows only, either as once, few or many, or as a class for expanded clones.

j_gene | d_gene | abundance | v_gene | CDR3aa | CDR3nt
TRBJ2-1 | TRBD1 | NA | TRBV15 | CATSKHRDRVNNEQFF | TGTGCCACCAGCAAGCACCGGGACAGGGTGAACAATGAGCAGTTCTTC
TRBJ2-5 | TRBD1 | NA | TRBV5-6 | CASSLEQGWGETQYF | TGTGCCAGCAGCTTGGAACAGGGGTGGGGAGAGACCCAGTACTTC
TRBJ2-3 | NA | once | TRBV15 | CATSSFRTDTQYF | TGTGCCACCAGCAGCTTCCGCACAGATACGCAGTATTTT
TRBJ2-7 | NA | NA | TRBV6-1 | CASSEWQIYEQYF | TGTGCCAGCAGTGAATGGCAAATCTACGAGCAGTACTTC
TRBJ1-1 | NA | NA | TRBV5-1 | CASSLGGSTEAFF | TGCGCCAGCAGTCTCGGGGGGAGCACTGAAGCTTTCTTT
TRBJ2-7 | NA | NA | TRBV5-1 | CASSPGYEQYF | TGCGCCAGCAGCCCGGGCTACGAGCAGTACTTC
TRBJ2-1 | TRBD2 | NA | TRBV10-1 | CASSKGLADNEQFF | TGCGCCAGCAGTAAAGGACTAGCGGACAATGAGCAGTTCTTC
TRBJ1-4 | TRBD1 | NA | TRBV5-1 | CASSLAPQGTTNEKLFF | TGCGCCAGCAGCTTGGCCCCACAGGGGACAACTAATGAAAAACTGTTTTTT
TRBJ2-5 | TRBD1 | NA | TRBV14 | CASSHWTGEQTQYF | TGTGCCAGCAGCCATTGGACAGGGGAGCAGACCCAGTACTTC
TRBJ2-1 | TRBD2 | NA | TRBV2 | CASSAVTGGLGVNEQFF | TGTGCCAGCAGTGCTGTGACGGGAGGATTAGGGGTAAATGAGCAGTTCTTC
TRBJ2-3 | NA | NA | TRBV4-1 | CASSQDPPSSGSIHTDTQYF | TGCGCCAGCAGCCAAGATCCCCCCTCATCCGGGAGCATTCACACAGATACGCAGTATTTT
TRBJ2-1 | TRBD2 | NA | TRBV5-1 | CASSLEGELAGIYEQFF | TGCGCCAGCAGCTTGGAGGGGGAGCTAGCGGGAATTTATGAGCAGTTCTTC
TRBJ2-3 | TRBD2 | NA | TRBV9 | CASSVGTSGMADTQYF | TGTGCCAGCAGCGTAGGGACTAGCGGGATGGCAGATACGCAGTATTTT
TRBJ2-7 | TRBD2 | NA | TRBV19 | CASSFLTSGKMYF | TGTGCCAGCTCGTTCCTTACTAGCGGAAAAATGTACTTC
TRBJ1-5 | TRBD1 | NA | TRBV14 | CASSPTTGGHSNQPQHF | TGTGCCAGCAGCCCAACGACAGGGGGACATAGCAATCAGCCCCAGCATTTT
TRBJ2-3 | TRBD1 | once | TRBV19 | CASSNLGTGGTDTQYF | TGTGCCAGTAGTAACCTCGGGACAGGGGGCACAGATACGCAGTATTTT
TRBJ1-3 | TRBD1 | NA | TRBV5-1 | CASSPGDSFSGNTIYF | TGCGCCAGCAGCCCAGGGGACAGCTTCTCTGGAAACACCATATATTTT
TRBJ2-2 | NA | NA | TRBV29-1 | CSAYTGELFF | TGCAGCGCCTACACCGGGGAGCTGTTTTTT
TRBJ2-7 | TRBD2 | NA | TRBV5-1 | CASSSLGRGRANEQYF | TGCGCCAGCAGCTCCCTCGGGCGCGGGAGGGCGAACGAGCAGTACTTC
TRBJ2-7 | NA | NA | TRBV6-6 | CASSYGVGIEQYF | TGTGCCAGCAGTTACGGTGTCGGGATCGAGCAGTACTTC
TRBJ2-1 | NA | NA | TRBV18 | CASSPRQGKNEQFF | TGTGCCAGCTCACCAAGGCAGGGGAAGAATGAGCAGTTCTTC
TRBJ2-3 | NA | NA | TRBV5-8 | CASSWRQLFSTDTQYF | TGTGCCAGCAGCTGGCGGCAGCTCTTTAGCACAGATACGCAGTATTTT
TRBJ2-7 | TRBD1 | NA | TRBV28 | CASSSQGAYEQYF | TGTGCCAGCAGTTCACAGGGGGCCTACGAGCAGTACTTC
TRBJ2-7 | TRBD1 | NA | TRBV11-1 | CASSRRTGVGEQYF | TGTGCCAGCAGCCGGCGGACAGGGGTCGGCGAGCAGTACTTC
TRBJ1-5 | TRBD1 | NA | TRBV9 | CASSPGQGYQPQHF | TGTGCCAGCAGCCCGGGACAGGGTTACCAGCCCCAGCATTTT
TRBJ1-1 | NA | NA | TRBV20-1 | CSVRLYTEAFF | TGCAGTGTGAGACTTTACACTGAAGCTTTCTTT
TRBJ2-1 | TRBD2 | NA | TRBV4-3 | CASSQDRASGRRDEQFF | TGCGCCAGCAGCCAAGATCGGGCTAGCGGGAGGAGGGATGAGCAGTTCTTC
TRBJ2-2 | TRBD1 | NA | TRBV7-9 | CASSFGQGAHEIGELFF | TGTGCCAGCAGCTTTGGACAGGGGGCGCACGAAATCGGGGAGCTGTTTTTT
TRBJ1-2 | NA | NA | TRBV30 | CAWSVGGRRNGYTF | TGTGCCTGGAGTGTAGGCGGCCGGCGTAACGGCTACACCTTC
TRBJ1-2 | NA | NA | TRBV2 | CASSRDSSADYGYTF | TGTGCCAGCAGTAGAGACTCCTCGGCGGACTATGGCTACACCTTC
TRBJ2-7 | NA | NA | TRBV2 | CASSGPAEGSYEQYF | TGTGCCAGCAGTGGTCCAGCGGAGGGCTCCTACGAGCAGTACTTC
TRBJ2-2 | NA | NA | TRBV6-5 | CASSTGQNTGELFF | TGTGCCAGCAGTACGGGACAGAACACCGGGGAGCTGTTTTTT
TRBJ2-2 | NA | NA | TRBV6-6 | CASSTVLAGELFF | TGTGCCAGCAGTACAGTACTGGCCGGGGAGCTGTTTTTT
TRBJ1-3 | NA | NA | TRBV11-2 | CASASDGFVGNTIYF | TGTGCCAGCGCGAGCGACGGCTTTGTAGGAAACACCATATATTTT
TRBJ1-2 | NA | NA | TRBV11-2 | CASSLESLVGGRDYGYTF | TGTGCCAGCAGCTTAGAATCATTGGTGGGGGGGCGCGATTATGGCTACACCTTC
TRBJ2-2 | NA | NA | TRBV6-1 | CASSRGLRNTGELFF | TGTGCCAGCAGTAGGGGACTGCGGAACACCGGGGAGCTGTTTTTT
TRBJ2-1 | TRBD2 | NA | TRBV30 | CAFQAGGRYNEQFF | TGTGCCTTTCAAGCGGGAGGGAGATACAATGAGCAGTTCTTC
TRBJ2-6 | TRBD1 | NA | TRBV11-2 | CASSSVRTGSSGANVLTF | TGTGCCAGCAGCTCCGTAAGGACAGGGAGCTCTGGGGCCAACGTCCTGACTTTC
TRBJ2-7 | TRBD2 | NA | TRBV2 | CASSGGRARGEQYF | TGTGCCAGCAGTGGTGGGAGGGCGAGGGGAGAGCAGTACTTC
TRBJ2-6 | TRBD1 | NA | TRBV10-2 | CASRRQGNAGANVLTF | TGCGCCAGCAGGCGACAGGGGAACGCTGGGGCCAACGTCCTGACTTTC
TRBJ2-1 | NA | NA | TRBV19 | CAVGRGYNEQFF | TGTGCCGTCGGGAGAGGGTACAATGAGCAGTTCTTC
TRBJ1-3 | TRBD1 | NA | TRBV6-1 | CASRSDRGGGNTIYF | TGTGCCAGCAGGAGTGACAGGGGCGGTGGAAACACCATATATTTT
TRBJ1-5 | TRBD1 | once | TRBV5-8 | CASSAGQGLNQPQHF | TGTGCCAGCAGCGCGGGACAGGGCCTCAATCAGCCCCAGCATTTT
TRBJ2-2 | NA | NA | TRBV30 | CAWSRRDTVNTGELFF | TGTGCCTGGAGTCGGAGGGATACGGTGAACACCGGGGAGCTGTTTTTT
TRBJ2-1 | TRBD2 | NA | TRBV5-6 | CASSLAGSYNEQFF | TGTGCCAGCAGCTTAGCGGGGTCCTACAATGAGCAGTTCTTC
TRBJ1-5 | NA | NA | TRBV7-2 | CASQGPGGPNQPQHF | TGTGCCAGCCAAGGCCCGGGGGGACCCAATCAGCCCCAGCATTTT
TRBJ1-2 | NA | NA | TRBV27 | CASSPRTVLFGYTF | TGTGCCAGCAGCCCTCGGACAGTCCTCTTTGGCTACACCTTC